These T cell receptor beta chains were read from a single sample in a study of cytomegalovirus exposure and HLA in healthy donors. Using immunoSEQ multiplex PCR, the repertoire was profiled, and TCRdb retains in-frame clones only, with some absent. The data hold about 140,000 clones, with roughly 80% observed a single time. Sequenced material: PBMCs. These receptor sequences come from a female donor in good health and CMV-seronegative. The CDR3 runs from the conserved cysteine through the conserved F or W. Each record gives: clone size, D gene, V gene, J gene, CDR3 DNA, CDR3 protein. The D gene is left open where the match is weak. Size is stated for part of the rows, as once, few or many counts, or as a class when the clone is expanded.

abundance: NA; d_gene: TRBD1; v_gene: TRBV19; j_gene: TRBJ1-2; CDR3nt: TGTGCCAGTAGTCTCGGACAGGGCCCATCTAACTATGGCTACACCTTC; CDR3aa: CASSLGQGPSNYGYTF
abundance: NA; d_gene: TRBD1; v_gene: TRBV6-5; j_gene: TRBJ2-5; CDR3nt: TGTGCCAGCAGCCGGGACAGGGGACCTACAGGGACCCAGTACTTC; CDR3aa: CASSRDRGPTGTQYF
abundance: NA; d_gene: TRBD1; v_gene: TRBV28; j_gene: TRBJ1-3; CDR3nt: TGTGCCAGCAACCCGGACAGGGAAGGAGACACCATATATTTT; CDR3aa: CASNPDREGDTIYF
abundance: NA; d_gene: TRBD2; v_gene: TRBV7-8; j_gene: TRBJ2-7; CDR3nt: TGTGCCAGCAGCTCTGGGACTAGCGCTTACGAGCAGTACTTC; CDR3aa: CASSSGTSAYEQYF
abundance: NA; d_gene: NA; v_gene: TRBV5-1; j_gene: TRBJ2-6; CDR3nt: TGCGCCAGCAGCCGCGGTGGTGGTGGGGCCAACGTCCTGACTTTC; CDR3aa: CASSRGGGGANVLTF
abundance: few; d_gene: NA; v_gene: TRBV19; j_gene: TRBJ2-7; CDR3nt: TGTGCCAGTAGTAAGAATTCAGGGTCCCACGAGCAGTACTTC; CDR3aa: CASSKNSGSHEQYF
abundance: NA; d_gene: TRBD2; v_gene: TRBV7-3; j_gene: TRBJ2-1; CDR3nt: TGTGCCAGCAGCCGTAGGACTAGCGGTTACAATGAGCAGTTCTTC; CDR3aa: CASSRRTSGYNEQFF
abundance: NA; d_gene: NA; v_gene: TRBV6-1; j_gene: TRBJ2-7; CDR3nt: TGTGCCAGCAGTGAAGCATATACTTCCTACGAGCAGTACTTC; CDR3aa: CASSEAYTSYEQYF
abundance: few; d_gene: NA; v_gene: TRBV6-5; j_gene: TRBJ1-4; CDR3nt: TGTGCCAGCAGTTACTCAGGGGTAACTAATGAAAAACTGTTTTTT; CDR3aa: CASSYSGVTNEKLFF
abundance: NA; d_gene: TRBD1; v_gene: TRBV5-1; j_gene: TRBJ1-4; CDR3nt: TGCGCCAGCAGCTCGGGACAGAGTAATGAAAAACTGTTTTTT; CDR3aa: CASSSGQSNEKLFF
abundance: NA; d_gene: NA; v_gene: TRBV28; j_gene: TRBJ1-1; CDR3nt: TGTGCCAGCAGCGGCTCCTGGAGGTATACTGAAGCTTTCTTT; CDR3aa: CASSGSWRYTEAFF
abundance: once; d_gene: NA; v_gene: TRBV5-1; j_gene: TRBJ2-3; CDR3nt: TGCGCCAGCAGCTTATTGGACAGTCGCACAGATACGCAGTATTTT; CDR3aa: CASSLLDSRTDTQYF
abundance: NA; d_gene: TRBD1; v_gene: TRBV6-5; j_gene: TRBJ2-3; CDR3nt: TGTGCCAGCAGTTACGGGACAGGAAGACAAGATACGCAGTATTTT; CDR3aa: CASSYGTGRQDTQYF
abundance: NA; d_gene: TRBD2; v_gene: TRBV6-5; j_gene: TRBJ2-3; CDR3nt: TGTGCCAGCAGTTACGGGGACTACAGCACAGATACGCAGTATTTT; CDR3aa: CASSYGDYSTDTQYF
abundance: NA; d_gene: TRBD1; v_gene: TRBV9; j_gene: TRBJ2-5; CDR3nt: TGTGCCAGCAGCGTAGACAGGGGGCCTGGGGAGACCCAGTACTTC; CDR3aa: CASSVDRGPGETQYF
abundance: NA; d_gene: NA; v_gene: TRBV4-1; j_gene: TRBJ1-1; CDR3nt: TGCGCCAGCAGCCAAGCTCAGGGTGAAGCTTTCTTT; CDR3aa: CASSQAQGEAFF
abundance: NA; d_gene: NA; v_gene: TRBV2; j_gene: TRBJ2-7; CDR3nt: TGTGCCAGCAGTGTACAGGAGAGCGACCTCTACGAGCAGTACTTC; CDR3aa: CASSVQESDLYEQYF
abundance: NA; d_gene: NA; v_gene: TRBV5-1; j_gene: TRBJ2-1; CDR3nt: TGCGCCAGCAGCTTTAAATTATCCTACAATGAGCAGTTCTTC; CDR3aa: CASSFKLSYNEQFF
abundance: once; d_gene: NA; v_gene: TRBV7-9; j_gene: TRBJ2-5; CDR3nt: TGTGCCAGCAGCTCGACACCGCAAGAGACCCAGTACTTC; CDR3aa: CASSSTPQETQYF
abundance: once; d_gene: TRBD1; v_gene: TRBV27; j_gene: TRBJ2-7; CDR3nt: TGTGCCAGCAGTAGGACAGGTTCCTACGAGCAGTACTTC; CDR3aa: CASSRTGSYEQYF
abundance: NA; d_gene: TRBD1; v_gene: TRBV28; j_gene: TRBJ1-5; CDR3nt: TGTGCCAGCAGTTTAGCACAGGGGATGAGTCAGCCCCAGCATTTT; CDR3aa: CASSLAQGMSQPQHF
abundance: NA; d_gene: TRBD2; v_gene: TRBV29-1; j_gene: TRBJ2-1; CDR3nt: TGCAGCGTCTCCGTCCGCAAAGTAGCGGGAGGGGATGAGCAGTTCTTC; CDR3aa: CSVSVRKVAGGDEQFF
abundance: NA; d_gene: TRBD2; v_gene: TRBV7-9; j_gene: TRBJ2-5; CDR3nt: TGTGCCAGCAGCTTAGTTGTCCTAGCGGAGCAAGAGACCCAGTACTTC; CDR3aa: CASSLVVLAEQETQYF
abundance: NA; d_gene: TRBD2; v_gene: TRBV29-1; j_gene: TRBJ2-1; CDR3nt: TGCAGCGCCCCCGGGACTAGCGGGAGAATCAATGAGCAGTTCTTC; CDR3aa: CSAPGTSGRINEQFF
abundance: once; d_gene: NA; v_gene: TRBV5-1; j_gene: TRBJ1-1; CDR3nt: TGCGCCAGCAGCTTGGGGGGGGAGGATGAAGCTTTCTTT; CDR3aa: CASSLGGEDEAFF
abundance: few; d_gene: NA; v_gene: TRBV27; j_gene: TRBJ1-2; CDR3nt: TGTGCCAGCAGTTTGTGGGAGGGCTCACGGGGGGGCTACACCTTC; CDR3aa: CASSLWEGSRGGYTF
abundance: NA; d_gene: NA; v_gene: TRBV5-1; j_gene: TRBJ1-1; CDR3nt: TGCGCCAGCAGCTTGGCCCTCCAGGGAGGTAACACTGAAGCTTTCTTT; CDR3aa: CASSLALQGGNTEAFF
abundance: NA; d_gene: NA; v_gene: TRBV6-6; j_gene: TRBJ2-5; CDR3nt: TGTGCCAGCAGTTTATCCACTTCCTGGGCTGGGACCCAGTACTTC; CDR3aa: CASSLSTSWAGTQYF
abundance: NA; d_gene: NA; v_gene: TRBV27; j_gene: TRBJ2-2; CDR3nt: TGTGCCACCCGAGGCTACCCCTCGAACACCGGGGAGCTGTTTTTT; CDR3aa: CATRGYPSNTGELFF
abundance: NA; d_gene: NA; v_gene: TRBV11-2; j_gene: TRBJ2-7; CDR3nt: TGTGCCAGCAGCAAGTCGGGAGACTTAGTCTACGAGCAGTACTTC; CDR3aa: CASSKSGDLVYEQYF
abundance: NA; d_gene: NA; v_gene: TRBV19; j_gene: TRBJ1-1; CDR3nt: TGTGCCAGTAGTATAGAACGGGGTTCAGACGAAGCTTTCTTT; CDR3aa: CASSIERGSDEAFF
abundance: NA; d_gene: NA; v_gene: TRBV25-1; j_gene: TRBJ2-7; CDR3nt: TGTGCCAGCAGTGACCTCTACGAGCAGTACTTC; CDR3aa: CASSDLYEQYF
abundance: NA; d_gene: TRBD2; v_gene: TRBV7-3; j_gene: TRBJ2-5; CDR3nt: TGTGCCAGCAGCTCCCGAACAGGGACTAGCGGGAGGGGCAGGGAGGAGACCCAGTACTTC; CDR3aa: CASSSRTGTSGRGREETQYF
abundance: NA; d_gene: TRBD2; v_gene: TRBV27; j_gene: TRBJ2-1; CDR3nt: TGTGCCAGCAGGGGACTAGCGGGAGGCAATGAGCAGTTCTTC; CDR3aa: CASRGLAGGNEQFF
abundance: NA; d_gene: TRBD1; v_gene: TRBV6-1; j_gene: TRBJ1-3; CDR3nt: TGTGCCAGCAGTGAAGACGACAGGGCGGGATTCAACACCATATATTTT; CDR3aa: CASSEDDRAGFNTIYF